This T cell receptor beta chain was identified in a study of OX40 agonist ivuxolimab in advanced cancers. General notes on the study: Ivuxolimab, which targeted the costimulatory receptor OX40 (CD134), was an agonistic, fully human IgG2 monoclonal antibody. Intravenous ivuxolimab was administered to patients every 2 weeks at six dose levels: 0.01, 0.1, 0.3, 1.5, 3 and 10 mg/kg. Among the 52 dose-escalation patients, about 20 had hepatocellular carcinoma, 15 or so melanoma, 9 renal cell carcinoma and 9 head and neck cancer. In the dose-escalation cohort, about four fifths of patients were male, and the mean age was approximately 60 years with a range of roughly 20 to 79. Patients were allowed to have had prior anti-PD-1, anti-PD-L1 or anti-CTLA-4 therapy, and around two fifths of the dose-escalation patients had been treated with checkpoint inhibitors. Three dose-escalation patients achieved partial responses, one with hepatocellular carcinoma and two with cutaneous melanoma. The point of sequencing TCRbeta in the periphery was to test whether ivuxolimab changed TCR sequence diversity and drove clonal T-cell expansion. The paper covers the monotherapy dose-escalation part of the phase I ivuxolimab trial, which included N ≈ 57 patients.

The trial excluded patients who had a history of autoimmune disease or who were on systemic immunosuppression. In every dose cohort, peripheral blood was drawn for TCR sequencing at baseline, cycle 4 day 1, and cycle 7 day 1. The samples were drawn from a first-in-human, open-label, multicenter phase I dose-escalation trial of ivuxolimab. Adults with locally advanced or metastatic melanoma, renal cell carcinoma, hepatocellular carcinoma or head and neck squamous cell carcinoma were enrolled in the trial. Before TCR sequencing, CD4+ T cells and CD8+ T cells were sorted from peripheral blood as separate populations. The germline ends are 6 bases apart after V is trimmed by 3 bases and J by 4 bases. From a lookup of the germline V gene (reference sequence), CDR1 and CDR2 are LNHDA and SQIVND. The CDR3 starts with the cysteine, ends with the phenylalanine, and has 12 residues. Kept here is only the CDR3 DNA, which spans 36 bases and is read in frame from base 1.

For sequencing of the TCRbeta CDR3 region, genomic DNA was extracted from the sorted cells. TCRbeta CDR3 regions were sequenced using the immunoSEQ Assay. Drawn from immuneACCESS, this table holds only the in-frame rearrangements with V and J called that TCRdb kept. Clones are partly lost; checked studies trace under half to an unresolved V gene and leave the rest unexplained. In this sample the table shows about 68,000 clones, 91% of which occur a single time. Approximately 0.32% of the sample is in the top ten clones. Remarks on this clone: The specificity of this receptor is unknown. Base qualities are not at hand, and no much larger clone is one base apart.

The paper as a whole reports these results and caveats: After ivuxolimab, CD8+ T cells had more expanded clones than CD4+ T cells on average. Low levels of normalized T-cell clonal expansion were also seen in some nonresponding patients. At doses from 0.1 to 3.0 mg/kg, clonal expansion was seen in both CD4+ and CD8+ blood T cells between baseline and week 6. The antigen specificity of the clonally expanded peripheral T cells was not determined. In the 0.1-3.0 mg/kg groups, partial responders were among the patients with the lowest normalized peripheral clonal expansion, particularly in CD8+ T cells.

The V and J segments used are TRBV19 and TRBJ1-2; the D segment cannot be called with confidence. This material consisted of CD4+ or CD8+ T cells sorted from blood, taken in a trial of the OX40 agonist ivuxolimab. The TCR was taken from an adult with an advanced solid tumor such as melanoma, head and neck, liver or kidney cancer. CDR3 reads: CASSMYAYGYTF. The DNA sequence is as follows: TGTGCCAGTAGTATGTACGCCTATGGCTACACCTTC.